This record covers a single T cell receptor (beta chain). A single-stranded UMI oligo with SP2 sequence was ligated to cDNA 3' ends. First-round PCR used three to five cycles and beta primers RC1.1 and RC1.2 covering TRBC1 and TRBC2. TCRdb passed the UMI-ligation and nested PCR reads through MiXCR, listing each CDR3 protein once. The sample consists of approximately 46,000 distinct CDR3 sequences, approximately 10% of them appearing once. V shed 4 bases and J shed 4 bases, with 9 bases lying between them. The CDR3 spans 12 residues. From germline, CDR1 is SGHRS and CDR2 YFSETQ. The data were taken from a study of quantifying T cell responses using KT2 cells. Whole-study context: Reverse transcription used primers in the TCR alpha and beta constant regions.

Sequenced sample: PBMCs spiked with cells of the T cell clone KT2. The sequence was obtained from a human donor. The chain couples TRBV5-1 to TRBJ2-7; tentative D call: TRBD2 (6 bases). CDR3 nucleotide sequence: TGCGCCAGCAGCCACGGAGGGTACGAGCAGTACTTC. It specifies CASSHGGYEQYF.